This is a list of T cell receptor beta chains from one sample in a study of long-term antiretroviral therapy in people with HIV. Profiling relied on immunoSEQ multiplex PCR, and the TCRdb table lists in-frame clones only, not all of them. The data show 25,000 to 35,000 clones, with over 70% seen just once and roughly 8.2% held by the top ten. The material was unsorted PBMCs, obtained 3.1 years after starting antiretroviral therapy. These receptors came from a woman aged 50 to 60 with HIV. The CDR3 runs from the conserved cysteine through the conserved F or W. Each record gives: V gene, J gene, D gene, CDR3 length, clone size, CDR3 protein, CDR3 DNA. D genes are given only for firm matches. Not every row has a clone size; where given, it reads once, few, many or a size class.

>TRBV10-2|TRBJ1-1|NA|12|NA
CASRPGNTEAFF
TGCGCCAGCAGACCAGGGAACACTGAAGCTTTCTTT
>TRBV4-1|TRBJ2-2|NA|16|NA
CASSQGQGANTGELFF
TGCGCCAGCAGCCAAGGCCAGGGAGCCAACACCGGGGAGCTGTTTTTT
>TRBV27|TRBJ2-6|NA|12|NA
CASSGGANVLTF
TGTGCCAGCAGCGGAGGGGCCAACGTCCTGACTTTC
>TRBV30|TRBJ1-1|NA|15|NA
CAWSVEKKGKRQAFF
TGTGCCTGGAGTGTAGAAAAGAAGGGGAAGCGGCAAGCTTTCTTT
>TRBV14|TRBJ1-6|NA|14|NA
CASSQDRGISPLHF
TGTGCCAGCAGCCAAGACAGGGGTATTTCACCCCTCCACTTT
>TRBV21-1|TRBJ2-6|NA|18|NA
CASSFGQGQLSGANVLTF
TGTGCCAGCAGCTTCGGACAGGGGCAGCTCTCTGGGGCCAACGTCCTGACTTTC
>TRBV5-6|TRBJ2-7|TRBD1|14|hyperexpanded
CASRPGQGAYEQYF
TGTGCCAGCAGACCGGGACAGGGGGCGTACGAGCAGTACTTC
>TRBV27|TRBJ2-7|TRBD2|15|NA
CASSLILGGRDEQYF
TGTGCCAGCAGTTTAATTCTGGGAGGGAGAGACGAGCAGTACTTC
>TRBV29-1|TRBJ2-7|NA|14|NA
CSVGVGFRNFEQYF
TGCAGCGTTGGGGTCGGGTTCAGGAACTTCGAGCAGTACTTC
>TRBV6-6|TRBJ2-5|NA|13|NA
CASSYVEQGTQYF
TGTGCCAGCAGTTACGTGGAACAAGGTACCCAGTACTTC
>TRBV4-2|TRBJ2-7|TRBD2|15|few
CASRASSGGAYEQYF
TGTGCCAGCAGGGCGTCTAGCGGGGGGGCCTACGAGCAGTACTTC
>TRBV18|TRBJ1-1|NA|13|NA
CASSPTLNTEAFF
TGTGCCAGCTCACCCACACTGAACACTGAAGCTTTCTTT
>TRBV4-1|TRBJ1-1|NA|13|NA
CASSLVQGHQAFF
TGCGCCAGCAGCCTCGTACAGGGCCACCAAGCTTTCTTT
>TRBV5-4|TRBJ2-2|NA|16|NA
CASTVNAAGNTGELFF
TGTGCCAGCACCGTTAACGCAGCGGGGAACACCGGGGAGCTGTTTTTT
>TRBV5-4|TRBJ2-5|NA|16|NA
CASSYRGGALQETQYF
TGTGCCAGCAGCTACCGGGGCGGGGCACTCCAAGAGACCCAGTACTTC
>TRBV28|TRBJ1-1|NA|11|NA
CASSLRGQAFF
TGTGCCAGCAGTTTACGGGGCCAAGCTTTCTTT
>TRBV14|TRBJ2-6|NA|20|NA
CASSRFGGAGGYTGANVLTF
TGTGCCAGCAGCCGATTTGGGGGGGCAGGGGGCTACACTGGGGCCAACGTCCTGACTTTC
>TRBV15|TRBJ2-7|TRBD2|17|NA
CATSGGLAGAPLHEQYF
TGTGCCACCAGTGGGGGACTAGCGGGGGCCCCCTTGCACGAGCAGTACTTC